The 15 T cell receptor beta chains below come from one sample, sequenced in a study of tumor-infiltrating lymphocytes in primary liver carcinoma. Co-extraction of both nucleic acids (RNA and DNA) used about 18-34 mg of unsorted bulk tissue. Total RNA amounting to 450 to 550 ng was the source from which TCR beta cDNA was made with a constant-region primer. Libraries covering TCR beta were generated through three nested multiplex PCR rounds (using a slightly modified ARM-PCR). TRBV1-TRBV30 forward primers paired with a C-beta reverse primer drove the first two PCR rounds, about 10 cycles each. TCRdb passed the multiplex PCR reads through MiXCR, listing each CDR3 protein once. Among 50,000 to 60,000 distinct CDR3 sequences listed, about 77% were seen once. Material for sequencing was liver tumor tissue from sampling region 5. The subset is: tumor region T5, tumor centre. The receptor set was obtained from a man aged 40-49 years with primary liver carcinoma and hepatitis B virus infection.

For this clonotype: This sequence may be a read error, since a much larger clone differs from it by one base. The gene calls are TRBV7-3 and TRBJ2-5; possibly TRBD1 for D (6 bases). Germline V gene lookup returns CDR1 SGHTA and CDR2 FQGTGA. The CDR3 has 14 residues. CDR3 region: CASSRSKGQEIQYF. The CDR3 nucleotides are TGTGCCAGCAGCCGAAGCAAGGGACAAGAGATCCAGTACTTC.

About this clonotype: Being one base from a much bigger clone, this may be a read error. The chain joins TRBV2 to TRBJ2-2, with D possibly matching TRBD1 (6 bases). V was cut by 2 bases and J by 6 bases, with 10 bases left in between. Germline V gene data show CDR1 as SNHLY and CDR2 as FYNNEI. The CDR3 consists of 14 residues. The CDR3 is CASSEFQGPGELFF. CDR3 bases: TGTGCCAGCAGTGAATTTCAGGGGCCCGGGGAGCTGTTTTTT.

The rearrangement uses TRBV11-1 and TRBJ1-1; D unclear. Germline loops: CDR1 SGHAT, CDR2 FQDESV (reference sequence). V lost 2 bases and J 5 bases, leaving 9 bases between the germline ends. This CDR3 region has 13 residues. Written as DNA, the CDR3 is TGTGCCAGCAGCTTATCTCCGGGGACTGAAGCTTTCTTT. Translated, it gives CASSLSPGTEAFF.

The rearrangement uses TRBV5-8 and TRBJ2-3; tentative D call: TRBD2 (5 bases). V dropped 7 bases and J dropped 6 bases, with 15 bases sitting between them. The germline V gene has CDR1 SGHTS and CDR2 YDEGEE. This CDR3 has 13 amino acids. The CDR3 sequence is CASLGRVADTQYF. CDR3 DNA sequence: TGTGCCAGCTTGGGGAGAGTGGCGGATACGCAGTATTTT.

The chain employs TRBV11-1 and TRBJ2-3, with D possibly TRBD2 on 5 matching bases. V was shortened by 10 bases and J by 4 bases, with 18 bases between the two germline ends. The germline CDR1 and CDR2 sequences are SGHAT and FQDESV (reference sequence). The CDR3 loop spans 14 amino acids. This chain's CDR3 is CATSSPPEADTQYF. CDR3 DNA sequence: TGTGCCACTAGCTCACCCCCTGAAGCAGATACGCAGTATTTT.

As concerns this clonotype: As the CDR3 is not closed by the conserved phenylalanine or tryptophan, this likely results from a read error. The genes are TRBV12-3 or TRBV12-4 and TRBJ1-1; D not certain. V lost 6 bases to trimming and J lost 3 bases, with 11 bases between them. The CDR3 sequence is 13 residues long. In DNA form, the CDR3 reads TGTGCCAGCAGCCTGGACCGGGACACTGAAGCTTTCCCT. Its translation is CASSLDRDTEAFP.

This clonotype was seen repeatedly, ten times or more. The rearrangement uses TRBV20-1 and TRBJ1-5; D possibly corresponds to TRBD1 (6 bases). V lost 5 bases and J 0 bases, leaving 14 bases between the germline ends. Germline CDR1 DFQATT, CDR2 SNEGSKA (reference sequence). The CDR3 runs to 15 residues. The CDR3 loop reads CSAGEQGDSNQPQHF. The CDR3 coding sequence is TGCAGTGCTGGGGAACAGGGAGATAGCAATCAGCCCCAGCATTTT.

About this clonotype: Possible read error: a much larger clone is one base away. The CDR3 carries no conserved terminal phenylalanine or tryptophan, so it likely arises from a read error. The gene calls are TRBV28 and TRBJ1-2; D perhaps matches TRBD1 (6 bases). V was cut by 6 bases and J by 4 bases, with 24 bases left in between. CDR3 length: 17 amino acids. Germline V gene lookup returns CDR1 MDHEN and CDR2 SYDVKM. The CDR3 nucleotides read TGTGCCAGCAGAACAGGGAAGAGGAGCGGAGCGAGCTATGGCTACACCCTC. It specifies CASRTGKRSGASYGYTL.

The V and J genes are TRBV11-3 and TRBJ2-1; D not certain. The J call is doubtful: the DNA matches TRBJ2-7 better. Germline V CDR1 and CDR2: SGHNT, YENEEA. The CDR3 consists of 12 residues. CDR3 DNA sequence: TGTGCCAGCAGCTTAAATGCAAATGAGCAGTACGTC. Amino acids: CASSLNANEQYV.

This clonotype was observed a handful of times. The chain recombines TRBV11-3 with TRBJ2-7, with unresolved D. The CDR3 covers 13 residues. Trimming removed 5 bases from V and 7 bases from J, with 15 bases in between. Per the germline V gene, CDR1 is SGHNT and CDR2 is YENEEA. DNA for the CDR3: TGTGCCAGCAGCGTGGTACAGTCATATGAGCAGTACTTC. Translation gives CASSVVQSYEQYF.

As regards this clonotype: Because the CDR3's place on the DNA is in doubt, the DNA is left out and the CDR3 is given as listed by TCRdb. The genes are TRBV7-8 and TRBJ1-2. The length of the CDR3 is 14 amino acids, counting both ends. The germline CDR1 and CDR2 sequences are SGHVS and FQNEAQ. The CDR3 here is CGSSLIASYYCYTF.

Remarks on this clonotype: Relative to the germline gene, one junction end is altered; a read error may explain this. The V and J genes are TRBV7-8 and TRBJ2-2, with a possible D match to TRBD1 (8 bases). CDR1 and CDR2 (germline): SGHVS, FQNEAQ. This CDR3 is built from 15 residues. The CDR3 here is CASRRTGGGPGELIF. Here the CDR3 DNA reads TGTGCCAGCCGCCGTACAGGGGGGGGTCCAGGGGAGCTGATTTTT.

As to this clonotype: One end of the junction varies from germline; a read error may be responsible. The rearrangement uses TRBV11-2 and TRBJ2-6; 8 bases line up with TRBD1. Germline CDR1 and CDR2: SGHAT and FQNNGV. The CDR3 runs to 21 residues. This CDR3 reads CASSKGGDRGISLSGANILTF. The CDR3 coding sequence is TGTGCCAGCAGCAAGGGGGGAGACAGGGGTATTTCCCTCTCTGGGGCCAACATCCTGACTTTC.

In regard to this clonotype: The germline gene is not matched at one end of the junction; a read error may be the cause. CDR3 in amino acids: CSAMTSGTSTPYEQHF. The CDR3 nucleotides read TGCAGCGCCATGACATCCGGGACCAGCACTCCCTACGAGCAGCACTTC. The genes are TRBV29-1 and TRBJ2-7, with D possibly being TRBD1 or TRBD2 (5 bases each). The V gene's germline CDR1 is SQVTM and CDR2 ANQGSEA. The CDR3 covers 16 residues.

This clonotype appeared once. Germline and junction disagree at one end, which may indicate a read error. The chain carries TRBV10-2 and TRBJ2-1, with 11 bases aligning to TRBD2. This CDR3 region has 15 residues. CDR1 is WSHSY, CDR2 SAAADI, per germline. This CDR3 reads CASRLAGANGNDQFF. As DNA, the CDR3 is TGCGCCAGCAGACTAGCGGGAGCTAATGGCAATGATCAGTTCTTC.